These 21 T cell receptor beta chains came from one sample sequenced in a study of human T cells and chemical hapten exposure. Time point described: pre-sensitization, week 0. Treatment specified: therapeutic diphenylcyclopropenone sensitization with weekly scalp DPC. TCRdb re-called the RACE reads through MiXCR, storing one row per CDR3 protein. Among tens of thousands of distinct CDR3 sequences listed, 6.7% were seen once. The sequencing used whole blood, collected in connection with sensitization to the hapten diphenylcyclopropenone (DPC). Receptors originate from a woman aged 25-40 years with alopecia areata. Some clones in this sample may be carry-over from other donors' samples.

This clonotype was found many times. The chain has TRBV9 and TRBJ1-1; maybe TRBD1 (5 bases). Trimming took off 7 bases at V and 5 bases at J, with 9 bases between the two ends. This CDR3 has 11 residues. Looked up from germline, CDR1 is SGDLS and CDR2 is YYNGEE. The CDR3 DNA reads TGTGCCAGCGGGGGAGGGACTGAAGCTTTCTTT. Translation: CASGGGTEAFF. Based on the CDR3 plus reference TRBV9 and TRBJ1-1, the full variable domain is DSGVTQTPKHLITATGQRVTLRCSPRSGDLSVYWYQQSLDQGLQFLIQYYNGEERAKGNILERFSAQQFPDLHSELNLSSLELGDSALYFCASGGGTEAFFGQGTRLTVV.

This clonotype came up many times. This chain links TRBV19 with TRBJ2-1, with 12 positions matching TRBD2. The CDR3 contains 19 residues. Germline lookup yields CDR1 LNHDA and CDR2 SQIVND (reference sequence). The V segment lost 4 bases and the J segment 0 bases; nucleotides outside the gene matches: 10. The CDR3: CASSKASGGAVSSYNEQFF. CDR3 bases: TGTGCCAGTAGTAAGGCTAGCGGGGGGGCTGTGAGCTCCTACAATGAGCAGTTCTTC.

This clonotype was seen ten or more times. The chain combines TRBV27 with TRBJ1-2, with a tentative D call TRBD1 (6 bases). Germline-derived CDR1 and CDR2 are MNHEY and SMNVEV (reference sequence). There are 16 residues in the CDR3. V lost 2 bases to trimming and J lost 6 bases, with 19 bases between them. This CDR3 is CASSLAPQGSDHGYTF. CDR3 bases: TGTGCCAGCAGTTTAGCTCCCCAGGGGAGCGATCATGGCTACACCTTC.

This clonotype was counted ten times or more. In DNA form, the CDR3 reads TGTGCCAGCAGTTTAGGGGAGTATCAGCCCCAGCATTTT. Its translation is CASSLGEYQPQHF. The rearrangement links TRBV12-3 or TRBV12-4 to TRBJ1-5; D is ambiguous. The CDR3 has 13 residues. The V end was cut by 1 base, the J end by 5 bases, with 6 bases between.

The sample holds many counts of this clonotype. This chain connects TRBV2 to TRBJ2-1; TRBD2 matches 7 bases. This CDR3 is built from 13 residues. V lost 5 bases and J lost 13; bases outside the gene matches: 11. The germline V gene has CDR1 SNHLY and CDR2 FYNNEI. As DNA, the CDR3 is TGTGCCAGCAGTCTAACTGGGGGGGTTTCTCAGTTCTTC. Translation gives CASSLTGGVSQFF.

This clonotype has ten or more counts. The chain links TRBV12-3 or TRBV12-4 to TRBJ2-7; 11 bases align to TRBD1. V shed 1 base and J 6 bases; nucleotides not matched to a gene: 2. This CDR3 region has 14 residues. Here the CDR3 DNA reads TGTGCCAGCAGTTTAGAAGGGACAGGGGGCGAGCAGTACTTC. It translates to CASSLEGTGGEQYF.

This clonotype was observed at least ten times. Here the CDR3 reads CASSFRVAGSYNSPLHF. The CDR3 region has the DNA TGTGCCAGCAGCTTCCGGGTTGCGGGCTCCTATAATTCACCCCTCCACTTT. This chain uses TRBV7-2 with TRBJ1-6; D is ambiguous. V lost 3 bases, J lost 0 bases, and 12 bases lay in between. Looked up from germline, CDR1 is SGHTA and CDR2 is FQGNSA. The CDR3 has 17 amino acids.

This clonotype was seen ten or more times. The CDR3 loop reads CASSEKGVRETQYF. CDR3 coding DNA: TGTGCCAGCAGCGAGAAAGGGGTCCGGGAGACCCAGTACTTC. The rearrangement joins TRBV7-2 to TRBJ2-5, with D perhaps TRBD1 (5 bases). Germline-derived CDR1 and CDR2 are SGHTA and FQGNSA. This CDR3 region has 14 residues. Trimming removed 5 bases from V and 5 bases from J, with 15 bases in between.

The chain couples TRBV5-1 to TRBJ1-4; 9 bases match TRBD1. V shed 4 bases, J shed 3 bases, and the junction held 7 bases outside the gene matches. The CDR3 contains 16 residues. CDR1 is SGHRS and CDR2 is YFSETQ in the germline V gene. CDR3 bases: TGCGCCAGCAGCCCGGAACAGGGGGCGCCTAATGAAAAACTGTTTTTT. Its protein is CASSPEQGAPNEKLFF.

This clonotype came up many times. The J gene is TRBJ1-4, the V gene TRBV7-8; perhaps TRBD1 as D (5 bases). Trimming removed 1 base at V and 6 bases at J, with 18 bases between. CDR1 and CDR2 (germline): SGHVS, FQNEAQ. This CDR3 is built from 17 residues. The CDR3 region has the DNA TGTGCCAGCAGCTTAGTCTTATTCCAGGGTATGGATGAAAAACTGTTTTTT. The encoded protein is CASSLVLFQGMDEKLFF.

This clonotype was seen repeatedly, ten times or more. This chain links TRBV7-9 with TRBJ2-3, with a weak D call TRBD1 (5 bases). The germline V gene has CDR1 SEHNR and CDR2 FQNEAQ (reference sequence). Trimming took 2 bases from V and 6 from J, leaving 15 bases between them. This CDR3 contains 15 residues. CDR3 nucleotides: TGTGCCAGCAGCTTATTTCGGCTAGGGGCGGATACGCAGTATTTT. Amino acids: CASSLFRLGADTQYF.

This clonotype was seen many times. This chain connects TRBV2 to TRBJ1-1; a weak D match, TRBD1 (5 bases). The CDR3 contains 16 residues. V was pared by 2 bases and J by 3 bases, with 16 bases between. Germline V gives CDR1 SNHLY, CDR2 FYNNEI. CDR3 region: CASSEFRAGSDTEAFF. The CDR3 nucleotides are TGTGCCAGCAGTGAATTTAGGGCAGGGTCGGACACTGAAGCTTTCTTT.

Regarding this clonotype: A much more abundant neighbour one base away suggests this may be a read error. The rearrangement uses TRBV29-1 and TRBJ1-2; D is undetermined. CDR3 length: 12 residues. The germline gives CDR1 SQVTM, CDR2 ANQGSEA. Trimming pared 3 bases from V and 7 bases from J, leaving 12 bases between. This chain's CDR3 is CSVEPGGLGYTF. CDR3 bases: TGCAGCGTTGAGCCAGGAGGGCTTGGCTACACCTTC.

This clonotype was seen many times. The J gene is TRBJ1-6, the V gene TRBV7-9, with D possibly being TRBD1 (6 bases). This CDR3 is built from 15 residues. V lost 4 bases to trimming and J lost 8 bases, with 15 bases between them. Germline CDR1 SEHNR, CDR2 FQNEAQ (reference sequence). The CDR3 spells CASSSGTLVDSPLHF. The CDR3 DNA reads TGTGCCAGCAGCTCCGGGACACTGGTGGATTCACCCCTCCACTTT.

Only a few counts were recorded for this clonotype. The genes are TRBV7-9 and TRBJ2-7; maybe TRBD1 (5 bases). CDR1 SEHNR and CDR2 FQNEAQ come from the germline V gene (reference sequence). V was trimmed by 3 bases and J by 2 bases, leaving 14 bases between them. This CDR3 has 15 residues. The CDR3 bases are TGTGCCAGCAGCTTGAGCTCGACAGTAACCTACGAGCAGTACTTC. This translates into CASSLSSTVTYEQYF.

This clonotype was counted only a few times. This chain links TRBV6-2 or TRBV6-3 with TRBJ1-1; D gene uncertain. Trimming took off 0 bases at V and 0 bases at J, with 8 bases between the two ends. Germline lookup yields CDR1 MNHEY and CDR2 SVGEGT. The CDR3 consists of 15 residues. The CDR3 protein is CASSYSKKMNTEAFF. As DNA, the CDR3 is TGTGCCAGCAGTTACTCGAAGAAAATGAACACTGAAGCTTTCTTT.

This clonotype was observed many times. CDR3 nucleotide sequence: TGTGCCAGCAGCCCGTGGACTAGCGGGGGGCCTGATACGCAGTATTTT. Protein product: CASSPWTSGGPDTQYF. This chain uses TRBV7-6 with TRBJ2-3; 14 nucleotides align to TRBD2. V was clipped by 5 bases and J by 6 bases; unmatched bases: 7. The CDR3 has 16 residues. Germline V gives CDR1 SGHVS, CDR2 FNYEAQ. Full variable domain (missing parts from reference TRBV7-6 and TRBJ2-3): GAGVSQSPRYKVTKRGQDVALRCDPISGHVSLYWYRQALGQGPEFLTYFNYEAQQDKSGLPNDRFSAERPEGSISTLTIQRTEQRDSAMYRCASSPWTSGGPDTQYFGPGTRLTVL.

This clonotype was observed at least ten times. The chain joins TRBV7-3 to TRBJ2-1; 12 nucleotides line up with TRBD2. CDR1 is SGHTA, CDR2 FQGTGA, per germline. The CDR3 is made up of 20 amino acids. V lost 2 bases, J lost 0 bases, and 11 bases stayed unmatched. The CDR3: CASSLGLASGGASSYNEQFF. CDR3 bases: TGTGCCAGCAGCTTAGGGTTGGCTAGCGGGGGGGCGAGCTCCTACAATGAGCAGTTCTTC. Based on the CDR3 plus reference TRBV7-3 and TRBJ2-1, the full variable domain is GAGVSQTPSNKVTEKGKYVELRCDPISGHTALYWYRQSLGQGPEFLIYFQGTGAADDSGLPNDRFFAVRPEGSVSTLKIQRTERGDSAVYLCASSLGLASGGASSYNEQFFGPGTRLTVL.

This clonotype was detected ten times or more. The chain has TRBV6-5 and TRBJ1-4; TRBD1 agrees at 10 bases. With 6 bases clipped from V and 4 bases from J, the junction kept 11 bases outside the gene matches. CDR1 is MNHEY and CDR2 is SVGAGI in the germline V gene. CDR3 length: 17 residues. As DNA, the CDR3 is TGTGCCAGCAGACCTCGACAGGGGGCTGCCCTTAATGAAAAACTGTTTTTT. Translating it yields CASRPRQGAALNEKLFF.

This chain links TRBV6-5 with TRBJ1-1, with D possibly TRBD1 on 6 matching bases. Germline V gene lookup returns CDR1 MNHEY and CDR2 SVGAGI. V shed 5 bases and J shed 3 bases, with 13 bases lying between them. The CDR3 runs to 14 residues. CDR3 sequence: CASSRTEEYTEAFF. The CDR3 bases are TGTGCCAGCAGTCGGACAGAAGAATACACTGAAGCTTTCTTT.

Many counts were recorded for this clonotype. This chain connects TRBV5-1 to TRBJ2-1; TRBD2 agrees at 11 bases. The CDR3 is 15 amino acids. The ends lost 4 bases at V and 13 bases at J; junction bases unmatched: 13. CDR1 and CDR2 (germline): SGHRS, YFSETQ. CDR3 sequence reads: CASSTGLAGSLGQFF. The DNA for the CDR3 is TGCGCCAGCAGCACCGGACTAGCGGGTTCCCTTGGTCAGTTCTTC.